The next 22 T cell receptor beta chains were all read from a single sample in a study of T cells in Graves' hyperthyroidism and ophthalmopathy. From RNA transcripts, TCR beta CDR3 regions were amplified. TCR CDR3 underwent first-round RT-PCR with the HTBI primer set. TCRdb reprocessed the multiplex PCR reads via MiXCR and lists one record per CDR3 protein. The repertoire holds more than 300,000 distinct CDR3 sequences, with less than 20% as singletons. Sequencing input: blood. The origin of the receptors is a man between 18 and 35 years old with Graves' ophthalmopathy.

The table lists this clonotype with many counts. J is TRBJ2-5 and V is TRBV12-3 or TRBV12-4; TRBD2 matches at 9 bases. The CDR3 sequence is 16 residues long. The J segment lost 1 base and the V segment lost 4 bases, leaving 7 bases of the junction unmatched. CDR3 amino acids: CASSWSSGELQETQYF. CDR3 nucleotide sequence: TGTGCCAGCAGTTGGTCTAGCGGGGAGCTCCAAGAGACCCAGTACTTC.

The chain combines TRBV28 with TRBJ1-5; possible D gene TRBD1, 6 bases. The CDR3 contains 16 residues. The V end lost 6 bases, the J end lost 0 bases, and 15 bases lay between the germline ends. Per the germline V gene, CDR1 is MDHEN and CDR2 is SYDVKM. This CDR3 reads CASRTSGGFSNQPQHF. DNA for the CDR3: TGTGCCAGCAGGACAAGCGGGGGCTTTAGCAATCAGCCCCAGCATTTT.

This clonotype was counted at least ten times. The gene calls are TRBV12-3 or TRBV12-4 and TRBJ2-5; the match to TRBD1 covers 7 bases. V lost 3 bases and J lost 3; bases outside the gene matches: 1. The CDR3 loop spans 13 amino acids. This CDR3 is CASSLGQKETQYF. The CDR3, as DNA: TGTGCCAGCAGTTTGGGACAGAAAGAGACCCAGTACTTC.

This chain links TRBV28 with TRBJ1-5; TRBD1 aligns across 10 bases. Looked up from germline, CDR1 is MDHEN and CDR2 is SYDVKM. J gave up 6 bases and V 6 bases, and 5 bases lay outside the gene matches. The CDR3 consists of 14 residues. The CDR3 here is CASSHGTGVQPQHF. DNA of the CDR3: TGTGCCAGCAGCCACGGGACAGGGGTTCAGCCCCAGCATTTT.

This clonotype has ten or more counts. The chain's CDR3 is CSASLMGNTEAFF. Written as DNA, the CDR3 is TGCAGTGCTAGCCTGATGGGGAACACTGAAGCTTTCTTT. The gene calls are TRBV20-1 and TRBJ1-1; D unresolved. Germline V gene data show CDR1 as DFQATT and CDR2 as SNEGSKA (reference sequence). The CDR3 contains 13 residues. Trimming pared 3 bases from V and 1 base from J, leaving 9 bases between.

This clonotype was picked up many times. V and J are TRBV20-1 and TRBJ1-5, with a possible D match to TRBD1 (5 bases). Germline lookup yields CDR1 DFQATT and CDR2 SNEGSKA (reference sequence). V was clipped by 6 bases and J by 8 bases, with 20 bases between them. The CDR3 is 14 amino acids. The CDR3 is CSAPQVKGSEPQHF. In DNA form, the CDR3 reads TGCAGTGCACCACAGGTCAAGGGTTCGGAGCCCCAGCATTTT.

In this sample, this clonotype turned up many times. This chain connects TRBV7-9 to TRBJ2-5; perhaps TRBD2 as D (5 bases). Trimming took 7 bases from V and 4 from J, leaving 13 bases between them. Germline V gene data show CDR1 as SEHNR and CDR2 as FQNEAQ (reference sequence). The CDR3 runs 13 residues. This CDR3 reads CASTQPSRETQYF. CDR3 DNA sequence: TGTGCCAGCACCCAGCCTAGCAGAGAGACCCAGTACTTC.

This clonotype was found many times. V is TRBV2 and J is TRBJ1-1; D unclear. Germline V CDR1 and CDR2: SNHLY, FYNNEI. This CDR3 region has 15 residues. V was clipped by 2 bases and J by 0 bases, with 10 bases between them. CDR3 amino acids: CASSEIGVMNTEAFF. The CDR3 DNA sequence: TGTGCCAGCAGTGAAATCGGGGTCATGAACACTGAAGCTTTCTTT.

This clonotype has only a few counts. The chain joins TRBV7-9 to TRBJ2-3; 10 bases line up with TRBD1. Germline V gene data show CDR1 as SEHNR and CDR2 as FQNEAQ (reference sequence). After removal of 5 bases from V and 2 bases from J, the junction contained 4 bases not matched to a gene. CDR3 length: 15 amino acids. CDR3 in DNA: TGTGCCAGCAGCCGGGGACAGGGGCACACAGATACGCAGTATTTT. Encoded protein: CASSRGQGHTDTQYF.

The V gene is TRBV20-1, the J gene TRBJ1-5; TRBD1 agrees at 9 bases. Germline CDR1 reads DFQATT; CDR2 reads SNEGSKA (reference sequence). This CDR3 contains 16 residues. Trimming at V came to 0 bases and at J to 3 bases, leaving 6 bases not matched to a gene. This chain's CDR3 is CSAREIRTGVNQPQHF. The CDR3 coding sequence is TGCAGTGCTAGAGAGATTAGGACAGGGGTCAATCAGCCCCAGCATTTT.

This clonotype showed up many times. The rearrangement joins TRBV2 to TRBJ2-7; a weak D match, TRBD1 (6 bases). CDR3 length equals 14 residues. Germline V gene lookup returns CDR1 SNHLY and CDR2 FYNNEI. V lost 7 bases and J 4 bases, leaving 17 bases between the germline ends. CDR3 protein: CASTEGTGWYEQYF. The CDR3 DNA reads as TGTGCCAGCACCGAAGGTACAGGGTGGTACGAGCAGTACTTC.

The chain employs TRBV7-9 and TRBJ1-4; D is undetermined. The CDR3 has 18 amino acids. Germline assignment: CDR1 SEHNR and CDR2 FQNEAQ (reference sequence). V was cut by 4 bases and J by 7 bases, with 25 bases left in between. The CDR3 nucleotides read TGTGCCAGCAGCTCCCGACAAGTCGGATCCCTTATGAGTGAAAAACTGTTTTTT. Translation gives CASSSRQVGSLMSEKLFF.

As concerns this clonotype: Mismatch with germline at one junction end may stem from a read error. The V gene is TRBV7-8, the J gene TRBJ2-7, with 7 bases matching TRBD2. This CDR3 comprises 16 residues. The germline gives CDR1 SGHVS, CDR2 FQNEAQ. The CDR3 DNA follows: TGTGCCAGCAGCTGGGATGGACTAGTCCCCTCCTACAAGCAGTACTTC. As protein: CASSWDGLVPSYKQYF.

This chain uses TRBV14 with TRBJ2-7; D not resolved. From germline, CDR1 is SGHDN and CDR2 FVKESK. The CDR3 runs 13 residues. V was trimmed by 0 bases and J by 4 bases, leaving 7 bases between them. CDR3 residues: CASSQDLSYEQYF. The CDR3 DNA reads as TGTGCCAGCAGCCAAGATCTTTCGTACGAGCAGTACTTC.

This clonotype was seen more than once but under ten times. This chain links TRBV27 with TRBJ2-1; D call uncertain. The V end was cut by 5 bases, the J end by 0 bases, with 11 bases between. Germline loops: CDR1 MNHEY, CDR2 SMNVEV (reference sequence). The CDR3 totals 15 residues. The CDR3 loop is CASSLTPSSYNEQFF. The CDR3 DNA reads as TGTGCCAGCAGTCTAACACCGAGCTCCTACAATGAGCAGTTCTTC.

This clonotype was recorded many times. The V and J genes are TRBV20-1 and TRBJ2-5; 15 nucleotides match TRBD2. Looked up from germline, CDR1 is DFQATT and CDR2 is SNEGSKA (reference sequence). This CDR3 region has 17 residues. Trimming removed 2 bases from V and 5 bases from J; junction bases left unmatched: 9. The CDR3 here is CSARYTGTSGGLETQYF. For the CDR3, the DNA is TGCAGTGCTAGATACACCGGGACTAGCGGGGGGTTGGAGACCCAGTACTTC.

This clonotype was seen many times. The chain joins TRBV12-3 or TRBV12-4 to TRBJ1-2; possibly TRBD1 for D (5 bases). Between the trimmed V and J ends, which lost 7 bases and 7 bases, there was a span of 19 bases. The CDR3 loop spans 14 amino acids. The CDR3 spells CASTPRGSLGGYTF. The CDR3 DNA reads as TGTGCCAGCACTCCCCGGGGGAGTTTGGGTGGCTACACCTTC.

This clonotype occurred many times. This chain connects TRBV12-3 or TRBV12-4 to TRBJ2-7, with a possible D match to TRBD2 (6 bases). Trimming took 1 base from V and 1 from J, leaving 8 bases between them. The CDR3 is made up of 14 amino acids. The CDR3 region is CASSLGGLSYEQYF. Written as DNA, the CDR3 is TGTGCCAGCAGTTTAGGGGGACTGTCCTACGAGCAGTACTTC.

This clonotype was observed at least ten times. The chain recombines TRBV27 with TRBJ2-3, with TRBD2 identical over 10 bases. This CDR3 contains 15 residues. The junction had 4 bases not matched to a gene; V was cut back by 5 bases and J by 2 bases. Germline V gene data show CDR1 as MNHEY and CDR2 as SMNVEV (reference sequence). In nucleotides, the CDR3 is TGTGCCAGCAGTCCTAGCGGGGGCCCCACAGATACGCAGTATTTT. It specifies CASSPSGGPTDTQYF.

In this sample, this clonotype turned up many times. The rearrangement uses TRBV3-1 and TRBJ2-7; TRBD2 matches at 9 bases. The V gene's germline CDR1 is LGHDT and CDR2 YNNKEL (reference sequence). CDR3 length equals 15 residues. The V and J ends lost 4 bases and 7 bases, in that order; junction bases with no gene match: 11. CDR3 nucleotide sequence: TGTGCCAGCAGCCCTGCGCTAGCGGGGCGGTGGGAGCAGTACTTC. Its translation: CASSPALAGRWEQYF.

This clonotype was recorded at least ten times. The gene calls are TRBV5-1 and TRBJ2-7; D gene unclear. CDR1 and CDR2 from the germline V gene are SGHRS and YFSETQ. V was trimmed by 2 bases and J by 2 bases, leaving 14 bases between them. The CDR3 runs to 15 residues. The DNA for the CDR3 is TGCGCCAGCAGCTTTAGTGTAGCCAAAGCCTACGAGCAGTACTTC. It is translated as CASSFSVAKAYEQYF.

This clonotype was found many times. The V gene is TRBV12-5, the J gene TRBJ1-1; D is perhaps TRBD1 (6 bases). The CDR3 is 11 amino acids. Trimming took 7 bases from V and 6 from J, leaving 9 bases between them. Germline CDR1 is LGHNT and CDR2 is FRNRAP. Here the CDR3 reads CASAWGPEAFF. In DNA form, the CDR3 reads TGTGCTAGTGCCTGGGGGCCTGAAGCTTTCTTT.